The text below deals with one TCR beta chain. Its cognate antigen is unknown. A J-beta primer mix and a sample-barcoded 5' primer were used in a second PCR of about 7 to 11 cycles. Unique molecular identifiers of 12 random nucleotides labeled each cDNA. Each CDR3 protein gets one entry after TCRdb re-called the 5' RACE reads with MiXCR. This table has roughly 1.4 million distinct CDR3 sequences, approximately 59% appearing once. This entry belongs to a study of blood T cells in healthy people across ages. Study overall: Capturing about one barcoded beta molecule per two T cells was achieved by template switching. Overall study findings and caveats: Roughly linear age-related decline in beta diversity appeared, significant by age 40.

Specimen: blood. This clonotype was sampled from a man between 18 and 29 years old in good health.

This CDR3 is CASSFVSGQGAGYTF. CDR3 sequence (DNA): TGCGCCAGCAGCTTTGTTTCGGGACAGGGAGCCGGCTACACCTTC. V usage is TRBV5-1 and J usage is TRBJ1-2; TRBD1 agrees at 9 bases. The V gene's germline CDR1 is SGHRS and CDR2 YFSETQ. Trimming cost V 2 bases and J 8 bases; bases outside gene matches: 10. The CDR3 runs to 15 residues.